This TCR beta chain is drawn from a study of monozygotic twins with inflammatory bowel disease. TCRdb processed the 5' RACE reads again and assigns one entry to each CDR3 protein, with no DNA. Listed are some 150,000 distinct CDR3 sequences; approximately 7% falls within the top ten. The CDR3 covers 15 residues. Per germline, CDR1 SEHNR and CDR2 FQNEAQ (reference sequence). The receptor's source is a human donor with ulcerative colitis or Crohn's disease, or a healthy co-twin of an affected twin (not recorded which). Sequenced material: blood. The J gene is TRBJ1-3, the V gene TRBV7-9; TCRdb's assignment of TRBD1 cannot be checked, as there is no DNA. The CDR3 region is CASSPGTPSGNTIYF.